The rows below give T cell receptor beta chains drawn from one sample of a study of metastatic and nonmetastatic thyroid tumors. TCRdb re-called the PCR reads via MiXCR. The data hold over 30,000 clones, with about a fifth observed a single time. The sample consisted of tumor tissue. These receptors came from a male donor with papillary thyroid cancer or a benign thyroid nodule (not recorded which). Some clones in this sample may be carry-over from other donors' samples. The CDR3 runs from the conserved cysteine through the conserved F or W. D genes are given only for firm matches. Expanded clones are given a class, and other clones once, few, many or no size at all.

13 TRBJ2-7 TRBV6-1 - - TGTGCCAGCAGTCGGGGTGTCGGGAACGAGCAGTACTTC CASSRGVGNEQYF
16 TRBJ2-6 TRBV4-3 many - TGCGCCAGCAGCAAAAGACAAGGGTCTGGGGCCAACGTCCTGACTTTC CASSKRQGSGANVLTF
12 TRBJ2-7 TRBV27 medium-sized - TGTGCCAGCGCGCGGCTTTCCTACGAGCAGTACTTC CASARLSYEQYF
15 TRBJ1-2 TRBV28 - - TGTGCCAGCAGTTTTCCGGGGACATCTAACTATGGCTACACCTTC CASSFPGTSNYGYTF
15 TRBJ1-2 TRBV7-2 - TRBD1 TGTGCCAGCAGCTTCTCCTCCGGGACAGCCCATGGCTACACCTTC CASSFSSGTAHGYTF
14 TRBJ2-7 TRBV7-2 medium-sized TRBD2 TGTGCCAGCAGCTGGGGAGCGGGGCCCTACGAGCAGTACTTC CASSWGAGPYEQYF
14 TRBJ1-3 TRBV28 - - TGTGCCAGCAGTCCGGCGGGGGCCCAGTACACCATATATTTT CASSPAGAQYTIYF
15 TRBJ2-1 TRBV12-3/TRBV12-4 few - TGTGCCAGCAGTCTAGCTGTTCCCTCCTACAATGAGCAGTTCTTC CASSLAVPSYNEQFF
14 TRBJ2-3 TRBV27 many TRBD2 TGTGCCATCAGCGGGGACGGGGACACAGATACGCAGTATTTT CAISGDGDTDTQYF
15 TRBJ2-7 TRBV28 - TRBD2 TGTGCCAGCAGCCCGGTAGCGGGAGTGGGGTACGAGCAGTACTTC CASSPVAGVGYEQYF
17 TRBJ2-6 TRBV27 many - TGTGCCAGCAGTTGGCGGGGTACGGCGTCCGGGGCCAACGTCCTGACTTTC CASSWRGTASGANVLTF
13 TRBJ1-1 TRBV9 many - TGTGCCAGCAGCGTAGAAGGGGGCACTGAAGCTTTCTTT CASSVEGGTEAFF
12 TRBJ2-6 TRBV9 - - TGTGCCAGCAGTACCGGGCCAACTACTGAAGCTTTC CASSTGPTTEAF
13 TRBJ2-7 TRBV6-1 - - TGTGCCAGCAGACCCCCCAATCTCCCTCATCAGTACTTC CASRPPNLPHQYF
16 TRBJ2-1 TRBV14 - - TGTGCCAGCAGCCAATTTGAGGGAGGCTTCTACAATGAGCAGTTCTTC CASSQFEGGFYNEQFF
14 TRBJ2-1 TRBV19 medium-sized - TGTGCCAGTAGTATTCAGGGGCGCTACCATGAGCAGTTCTTC CASSIQGRYHEQFF
14 TRBJ2-5 TRBV6-9 - TRBD2 TGTGCCAGCAGTTCCGGGACTAGCGGGGAGACCCAGTACTTC CASSSGTSGETQYF
15 TRBJ1-3 TRBV5-1 many TRBD1 TGCGCCAGCAGCTTCGGACAGGTCTCTGGAAACACCATATATTTT CASSFGQVSGNTIYF
14 TRBJ2-2 TRBV28 - - TGTGCCAGCAGTTTGACAGGAGTCACCGGGGAGCTGTTTTTT CASSLTGVTGELFF
13 TRBJ2-5 TRBV6-4 - - TGTGCCAGCAGTGACAGAGACGGCGAGACCCAGTACTTC CASSDRDGETQYF
15 TRBJ2-7 TRBV6-1 medium-sized - TGTGCCAGCAGTAAAAGCGAACAGGGAAGGAACGAGCAGTACTTC CASSKSEQGRNEQYF
16 TRBJ2-5 TRBV5-1 many TRBD2 TGCGCCAGCAGCTTGGTGGCTAGCGGGGGTCAAGAGACCCAGTACTTC CASSLVASGGQETQYF
14 TRBJ2-2 TRBV2 many - TGTGCCAGCACCAGAAGGGGGAACACCGGGGAGCTGTTTTTT CASTRRGNTGELFF
17 TRBJ2-2 TRBV5-4 - TRBD2 TGTGCCAGCAGGTTTTCGACTAGCGGGAGGGTATCCGGGGAGCTGTTTTTT CASRFSTSGRVSGELFF
13 TRBJ2-5 TRBV7-9 many TRBD2 TGTGCCAGCAGCTTAGCCGGGAGGGAGACCCAGTACTTC CASSLAGRETQYF
14 TRBJ2-5 TRBV7-8 many - TGTGCCAGCAGCTTAGGCGGGATTAGAGAGACCCAGTACTTC CASSLGGIRETQYF
16 TRBJ2-2 TRBV6-1 many TRBD2 TGTGCCAGCATTAGGACTAGCGGGAGTGGCACCGGGGAGCTGTTTTTT CASIRTSGSGTGELFF
13 TRBJ1-5 TRBV30 - - TGTGCCTGGAGTAGACAGGTTAACCAGCCCCAGCATTTT CAWSRQVNQPQHF
16 TRBJ2-7 TRBV27 medium-sized TRBD1 TGTGCCAGCAGACCTCGCTCACAGGGACAGACTTACGAGCAGTACTTC CASRPRSQGQTYEQYF
13 TRBJ1-1 TRBV30 many TRBD1 TGTGCCTGTACCCGGGACAGTAACACTGAAGCTTTCTTT CACTRDSNTEAFF
13 TRBJ2-4 TRBV19 - - TGTGTCAGTAGGGTCTTCGTGTCGGGTGAGAAGTTCTTC CVSRVFVSGEKFF
14 TRBJ1-2 TRBV12-3/TRBV12-4 few - TGTGCCAGCAGTCCCTTGACAGGATTCTATGGCTACACCTTC CASSPLTGFYGYTF
16 TRBJ2-1 TRBV6-1 few - TGTGCCAGCAGTGGTAAGGAGGGAGGAATCTACAATGATCAGTTCTTC CASSGKEGGIYNDQFF
17 TRBJ2-3 TRBV11-1 - TRBD2 TGTGCCAGCAGAGTAGGGACGGCTAGCGGGGTCACAGATACGCAGTATTTT CASRVGTASGVTDTQYF
13 TRBJ2-2 TRBV28 few - TGTGCCAGCAGTTTACAACAGCTAGGGGAGCTGTTTTTT CASSLQQLGELFF
13 TRBJ2-1 TRBV6-1 many - TGTGCCAGCAGTTCCACGGAGCTGTTTGAGCAGTTCTTC CASSSTELFEQFF
13 TRBJ2-2 TRBV5-1 many - TGCGCCAGCAGTTTAGGGGCGACCGGGGAGCTGTTTTTT CASSLGATGELFF
15 TRBJ1-3 TRBV3-1 many - TGTGCCAGCAGCCATCGGGGACCCTCTGGAAACACCATATATTTT CASSHRGPSGNTIYF
16 TRBJ2-3 TRBV7-6 - TRBD2 TGTGCCAGCAGCTTCCTAGCGGGGGAATTCACAGATACGCAGTATTTT CASSFLAGEFTDTQYF
12 TRBJ2-5 TRBV5-6 many - TGTGCCAGCAGCTTGAAAGCAGGGGCCCAGTACTTC CASSLKAGAQYF
13 TRBJ2-2 TRBV28 few - TGTGCCAGCAGTTCAGGGGGGACCGGGGAGCTATTTTTT CASSSGGTGELFF
12 TRBJ1-1 TRBV2 medium-sized - TGTGCCAGCAGTCGCTGGATCACTGAAGCTTTCTTT CASSRWITEAFF
16 TRBJ2-7 TRBV4-1 many - TGCGCCAGCAGCCGGACAGAGCCCCGGGACCACTACGAGCAGTACTTC CASSRTEPRDHYEQYF
11 TRBJ2-7 TRBV20-1 - - TGCAGTGCTTCCTGGAACTACGAGCAGTACTTC CSASWNYEQYF
13 TRBJ1-2 TRBV20-1 - - TGCAGTGCTAGAGATCACACCAAGTATGGCTACACCTTC CSARDHTKYGYTF
16 TRBJ2-5 TRBV6-2/TRBV6-3 many - TGTGCCAGCAGTTACGCCTCGGGACACCTACAAGAGACCCAGTACTTC CASSYASGHLQETQYF
13 TRBJ2-5 TRBV4-2 many - TGTGCCAGCAGGGATCTAGGGGCGGAGACCCAGTACTTC CASRDLGAETQYF
14 TRBJ2-7 TRBV19 - TRBD1 TGTGCCAGTAGTCCCGGGACAGTGAGCTACGAGCAGTACTTC CASSPGTVSYEQYF
13 TRBJ1-2 TRBV19 medium-sized - TGTGCCAGTGGGGAGAGGGATAACTATGGCTACACCTTC CASGERDNYGYTF
14 TRBJ1-2 TRBV7-9 many - TGTGCCAGCAGCACACAGGGTCTCAATGATGGCTACACCTTC CASSTQGLNDGYTF
13 TRBJ1-2 TRBV6-1 many - TGTGCCAGCAGTCAAGCGGGTAACTATGGCTACACCTTC CASSQAGNYGYTF
14 TRBJ2-3 TRBV27 - - TGTGCCAGCAGTCGAGGTACAAGCACAGATACGCAGTATTTT CASSRGTSTDTQYF
15 TRBJ1-1 TRBV19 medium-sized - TGTGCCAGTAGTATCGTCGGGCAGATGAACACTGAAGCTTTCTTT CASSIVGQMNTEAFF
13 TRBJ1-4 TRBV27 few - TGTGCCAGCAGTTTCCGTGGGCAAGAGCAACTGTTTTTT CASSFRGQEQLFF
14 TRBJ1-3 TRBV6-1 many - TGTGCCAGCAGTGACCCCAGTTTGCGAAACACCATATATTTT CASSDPSLRNTIYF
18 TRBJ2-2 TRBV24-1 many TRBD1 TGTGCCACCAGTGACATACCGGGACAGGGAGGTCACACCGGGGAGCTGTTTTTT CATSDIPGQGGHTGELFF
16 TRBJ2-7 TRBV5-1 - TRBD2 TGCGCCAGCAGCTTGGCCCTACTAGCGGGATTGAACGAGCAGTACTTC CASSLALLAGLNEQYF
14 TRBJ2-2 TRBV19 many TRBD1 TGTGCCACGGCCCGGGACAGGGGTACCGGGGAGCTGTTTTTT CATARDRGTGELFF
15 TRBJ2-1 TRBV12-3/TRBV12-4 many TRBD2 TGTGCCAGCAGTTTATATAGCGGGAGCGGCCGTGAGCAGTTCTTC CASSLYSGSGREQFF
15 TRBJ2-7 TRBV6-1 few TRBD1 TGTGCCAGCAGGGCGGGTGGACAGGTCTCCTACGAGCAGTACTTC CASRAGGQVSYEQYF